These 17 T cell receptor beta chains were all obtained from the same sample, sequenced in a study of radiotherapy plus CTLA-4 blockade in lung cancer. Assay used: immunoSEQ multiplex PCR; TCRdb lists only in-frame clones, some missing. The sample consists of around 82,000 clones, approximately 86% of them appearing once. Here the sequenced sample was peripheral blood, taken from a patient treated with radiotherapy plus ipilimumab. These TCRs come from a human donor with non-small cell lung cancer that progressed on radiotherapy plus ipilimumab.

The chain is built from TRBV27 and TRBJ1-5; D unresolved. Germline V gene sequence: CDR1 MNHEY, CDR2 SMNVEV (reference sequence). This CDR3 has 11 residues. Trimming stripped 3 bases from V and 9 bases from J, with 6 bases between. The CDR3 spells CASSLCRPQHF. In nucleotides, the CDR3 is TGTGCCAGCAGTTTGTGTCGGCCCCAGCATTTT.

The chain links TRBV5-4 to TRBJ2-1, with no clear D. Germline values: CDR1 SGHNT, CDR2 YYREEE (reference sequence). Trimming left V 0 bases short and J 3 bases short, with 7 bases between. This CDR3 is 14 amino acids long. CDR3 in amino acids: CASSLGRVYNEQFF. The CDR3 region has the DNA TGTGCCAGCAGCTTGGGTAGGGTCTACAATGAGCAGTTCTTC.

This chain connects TRBV9 to TRBJ2-7; 8 nucleotides agree with TRBD1. Germline V lookup: CDR1 SGDLS, CDR2 YYNGEE. This CDR3 region has 16 residues. V dropped 3 bases and J dropped 3; count of bases not matched to a gene: 11. CDR3 sequence (DNA): TGTGCCAGCAGCGGAGGGACAGGAAGGACTAACTACGAGCAGTACTTC. It yields the protein CASSGGTGRTNYEQYF.

The chain links TRBV19 to TRBJ2-7; D tentatively reads TRBD1 or TRBD2 (5 bases each). The CDR3 consists of 15 residues. V was clipped by 5 bases and J by 0 bases, with 14 bases between them. Germline CDR1 reads LNHDA; CDR2 reads SQIVND (reference sequence). The CDR3 protein is CASSLGTLSSYEQYF. CDR3 sequence (DNA): TGTGCCAGTAGTCTCGGGACCTTAAGCTCCTACGAGCAGTACTTC. The whole variable domain, remainder taken from reference TRBV19 and TRBJ2-7, is DGGITQSPKYLFRKEGQNVTLSCEQNLNHDAMYWYRQDPGQGLRLIYYSQIVNDFQKGDIAEGYSVSREKKESFPLTVTSAQKNPTAFYLCASSLGTLSSYEQYFGPGTRLTVT.

The V gene is TRBV5-8, the J gene TRBJ1-6, with unresolved D. Trimming shortened V by 2 bases and J by 5 bases, and 11 bases separated the two germline ends. This CDR3 region has 15 residues. Per the germline V gene, CDR1 is SGHTS and CDR2 is YDEGEE. CDR3 sequence: CASSFRTVHNSPLHF. The CDR3 nucleotides read TGTGCCAGCAGCTTTAGGACTGTACATAATTCACCCCTCCACTTT.

The chain recombines TRBV20-1 with TRBJ2-5; D is uncertain. V lost 4 bases, J lost 5 bases, and 5 bases lay in between. Germline CDR1 DFQATT, CDR2 SNEGSKA (reference sequence). This CDR3 is built from 10 residues. CDR3 sequence: CSAMGETQYF. The CDR3 region has the DNA TGCAGTGCTATGGGGGAGACCCAGTACTTC.

The J gene is TRBJ2-5, the V gene TRBV29-1; 12 nucleotides agree with TRBD2. V was clipped by 4 bases and J by 3 bases; unmatched bases: 6. Germline V gene lookup returns CDR1 SQVTM and CDR2 ANQGSEA. The CDR3 has 15 residues. The CDR3 protein is CSVAGLAGGKETQYF. The CDR3 DNA is TGCAGCGTTGCAGGGCTAGCGGGGGGGAAAGAGACCCAGTACTTC.

This clone was picked up one time. CDR3 loop: CASSQREGLGSEQYF. DNA for the CDR3: TGCGCCAGCAGCCAAAGGGAGGGATTGGGATCCGAGCAGTACTTC. The genes are TRBV4-3 and TRBJ2-7; 7 nucleotides align to TRBD2. V shed 2 bases, J shed 6 bases, and the junction held 10 bases outside the gene matches. The CDR3 spans 15 residues. Germline V lookup: CDR1 LGHNA, CDR2 YSLEER.

The chain has TRBV28 and TRBJ1-2; 7 nucleotides agree with TRBD1. Germline lookup yields CDR1 MDHEN and CDR2 SYDVKM. The trim removed 8 bases at V and 8 bases at J, leaving 11 bases unmatched. The CDR3 sequence is 13 residues long. DNA of the CDR3: TGTGCCAGCCAACTGGGAGGGGGCAGGGGCTACACCTTC. Protein product: CASQLGGGRGYTF.

This chain connects TRBV7-9 to TRBJ1-6; 8 positions match TRBD1. The CDR3 spans 16 residues. Germline CDR1 reads SEHNR; CDR2 reads FQNEAQ (reference sequence). The V gene end was trimmed by 0 bases and the J gene end by 6 bases; junction bases not matched to a gene: 4. CDR3 sequence: CASSLARTGSNSPLHF. Here the CDR3 DNA reads TGTGCCAGCAGCTTAGCGCGGACAGGGAGTAATTCACCCCTCCACTTT.

The chain links TRBV18 to TRBJ2-7, with TRBD1 matching 11 bases. The CDR3 covers 14 residues. The germline CDR1 and CDR2 sequences are KGHSH and LQKENI. J gave up 6 bases and V 4 bases, and 5 bases lay outside the gene matches. The CDR3 is CASSRGQGGGEQYF. In DNA, the CDR3 is TGTGCCAGCTCACGGGGACAGGGGGGAGGCGAGCAGTACTTC.

This sequence joins TRBV28 and TRBJ1-5; tentatively, D is TRBD1 (5 bases). The CDR3 totals 11 residues. Per the germline V gene, CDR1 is MDHEN and CDR2 is SYDVKM. Deletions cut 4 bases from V and 9 bases from J, with 7 bases between. The CDR3 DNA reads as TGTGCCAGCAGTTGGAGGGGGCCCCAGCATTTT. This gives the protein CASSWRGPQHF.

The rearrangement uses TRBV5-1 and TRBJ2-1; the match to TRBD1 covers 7 bases. Trimming at V came to 0 bases and at J to 8 bases, leaving 8 bases not matched to a gene. This CDR3 contains 15 residues. Germline values: CDR1 SGHRS, CDR2 YFSETQ. The CDR3 sequence: CASSLARQGGDEQFF. The CDR3 DNA reads as TGCGCCAGCAGCTTGGCCAGGCAAGGGGGCGATGAGCAGTTCTTC.

The V call is TRBV30, the J call TRBJ1-3; D remains unclear. The germline gives CDR1 GTSNPN, CDR2 SVGIG (reference sequence). This CDR3 region has 11 residues. V lost 8 bases, J lost 3 bases, and 8 bases lay in between. The CDR3 here is CARSGGNTIYF. DNA of the CDR3: TGTGCCCGAAGTGGTGGAAACACCATATATTTT.

This clone is labeled as medium-sized. The chain joins TRBV27 to TRBJ1-3; no clear D gene. V gave up 3 bases and J gave up 3 bases, with 9 bases separating them. This CDR3 has 14 amino acids. Germline loops: CDR1 MNHEY, CDR2 SMNVEV (reference sequence). CDR3 residues: CASSLGVHGNTIYF. In nucleotides, the CDR3 is TGTGCCAGCAGTTTGGGAGTTCATGGAAACACCATATATTTT.

V is TRBV18 and J is TRBJ1-5; D gene uncertain. This CDR3 is 13 amino acids long. With 2 bases removed from V and 9 bases from J, the gap between germline ends came to 11 bases. Germline values: CDR1 KGHSH, CDR2 LQKENI. CDR3: CASSPSILGPQHF. In nucleotides, the CDR3 is TGTGCCAGCTCACCAAGTATATTGGGGCCCCAGCATTTT.

The chain is built from TRBV28 and TRBJ1-2, with TRBD1 matching over 12 bases. Germline assignment: CDR1 MDHEN and CDR2 SYDVKM. The CDR3 spans 15 residues. With 5 bases clipped from V and 8 bases from J, the junction kept 9 bases outside the gene matches. The CDR3 reads CASSVPGQGAQGYTF. CDR3 in DNA: TGTGCCAGCAGTGTTCCGGGACAGGGGGCTCAAGGCTACACCTTC.